Sequencing of this T cell receptor (beta chain) was carried out in a study of shared clonotypes between healthy human individuals. An assay was performed, and its level was deep. 200 to 250 ng DNA, 30,000 or so T cell genomes, went into each sorted-subset replicate PCR. This table comes from immunoSEQ multiplex PCR, and its TCRdb copy is limited to in-frame clones, with some not included. The repertoire holds 2 million to 2.5 million clones, with 90% to 95% as singletons. This clone was counted between two and nine times. Germline values: CDR1 SQVTM, CDR2 ANQGSEA. This CDR3 spans 14 amino acids. Trimming shortened V by 2 bases and J by 6 bases, and 16 bases separated the two germline ends.

The chain uses TRBV29-1 and TRBJ1-1; no definite D call. The TCR was taken from a man between 18 and 35 years old in good health. Some clones in this sample may be carry-over from other donors' samples. Sequenced input: naive CD4+ T cells from PBMCs. Subset here: CD45RA+ positively selected. CDR3 loop: CSVEYQAGKAEAFF. DNA for the CDR3: TGCAGCGTTGAATACCAGGCGGGAAAAGCTGAAGCTTTCTTT.